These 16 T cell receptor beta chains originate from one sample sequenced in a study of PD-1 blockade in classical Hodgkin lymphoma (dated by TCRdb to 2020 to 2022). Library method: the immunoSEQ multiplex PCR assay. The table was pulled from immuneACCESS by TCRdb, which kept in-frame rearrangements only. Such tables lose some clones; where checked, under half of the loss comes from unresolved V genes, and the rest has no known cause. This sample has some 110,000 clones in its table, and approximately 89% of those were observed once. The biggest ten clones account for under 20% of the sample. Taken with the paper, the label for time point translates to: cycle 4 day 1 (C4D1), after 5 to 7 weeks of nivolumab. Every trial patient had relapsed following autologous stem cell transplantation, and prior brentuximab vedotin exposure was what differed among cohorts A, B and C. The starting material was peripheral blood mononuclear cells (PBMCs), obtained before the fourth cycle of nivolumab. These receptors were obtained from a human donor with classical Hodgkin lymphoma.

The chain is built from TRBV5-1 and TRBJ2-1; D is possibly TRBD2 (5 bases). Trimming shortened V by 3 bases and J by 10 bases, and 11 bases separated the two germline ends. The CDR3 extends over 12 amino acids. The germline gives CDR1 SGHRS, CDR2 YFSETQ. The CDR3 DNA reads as TGCGCCAGCAGCTCAACTAGTCAGGAGCAGTTCTTC. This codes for CASSSTSQEQFF. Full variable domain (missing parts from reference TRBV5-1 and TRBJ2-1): KAGVTQTPRYLIKTRGQQVTLSCSPISGHRSVSWYQQTPGQGLQFLFEYFSETQRNKGNFPGRFSGRQFSNSRSEMNVSTLELGDSALYLCASSSTSQEQFFGPGTRLTVL.

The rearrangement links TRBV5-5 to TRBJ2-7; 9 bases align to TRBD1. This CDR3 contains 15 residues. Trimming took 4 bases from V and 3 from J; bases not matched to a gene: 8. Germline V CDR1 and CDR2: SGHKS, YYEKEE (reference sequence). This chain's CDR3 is CASSTTGTGLYEQYF. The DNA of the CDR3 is TGTGCCAGCAGCACAACCGGGACAGGGCTCTACGAGCAGTACTTC.

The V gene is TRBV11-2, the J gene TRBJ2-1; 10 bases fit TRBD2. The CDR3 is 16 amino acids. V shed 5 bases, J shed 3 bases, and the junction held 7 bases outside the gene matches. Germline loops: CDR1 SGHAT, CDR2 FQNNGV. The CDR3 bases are TGTGCCAGCAGCCCTAGCGGGAGTGAGAACTACAATGAGCAGTTCTTC. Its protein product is CASSPSGSENYNEQFF.

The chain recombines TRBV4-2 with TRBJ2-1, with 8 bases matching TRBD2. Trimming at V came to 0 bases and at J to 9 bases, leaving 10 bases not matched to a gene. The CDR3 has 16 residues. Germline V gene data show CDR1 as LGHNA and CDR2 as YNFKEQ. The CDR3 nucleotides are TGTGCCAGCAGCCAAGATAGGGCGAGCGGGAGAAGTGAGCAGTTCTTC. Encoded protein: CASSQDRASGRSEQFF.

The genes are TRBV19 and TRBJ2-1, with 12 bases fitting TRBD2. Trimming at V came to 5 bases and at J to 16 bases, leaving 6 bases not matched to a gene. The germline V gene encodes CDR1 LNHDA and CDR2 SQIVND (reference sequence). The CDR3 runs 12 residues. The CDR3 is CASSVGLAGYFF. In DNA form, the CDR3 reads TGTGCCAGTAGTGTTGGACTAGCGGGATATTTCTTC.

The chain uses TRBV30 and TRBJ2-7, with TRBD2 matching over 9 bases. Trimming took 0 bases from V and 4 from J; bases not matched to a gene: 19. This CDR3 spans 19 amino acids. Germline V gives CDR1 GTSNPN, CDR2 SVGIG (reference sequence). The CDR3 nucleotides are TGTGCCTGGAGTGTAGGGACTAGCCCATCCTTACTCGCCCGGTACGAGCAGTACTTC. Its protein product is CAWSVGTSPSLLARYEQYF.

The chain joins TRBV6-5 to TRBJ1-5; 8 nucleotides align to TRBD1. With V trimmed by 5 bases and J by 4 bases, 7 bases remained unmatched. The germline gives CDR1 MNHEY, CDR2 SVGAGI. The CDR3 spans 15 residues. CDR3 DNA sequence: TGTGCCAGCAGTCCGACAGGGGACGAGAATCAGCCCCAGCATTTT. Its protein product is CASSPTGDENQPQHF.

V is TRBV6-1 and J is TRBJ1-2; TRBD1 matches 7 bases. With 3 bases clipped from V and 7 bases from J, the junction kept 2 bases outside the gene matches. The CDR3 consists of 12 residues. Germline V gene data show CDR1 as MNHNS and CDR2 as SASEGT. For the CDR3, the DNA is TGTGCCAGCAGTGAGAGACAGGGTGGCTACACCTTC. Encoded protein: CASSERQGGYTF.

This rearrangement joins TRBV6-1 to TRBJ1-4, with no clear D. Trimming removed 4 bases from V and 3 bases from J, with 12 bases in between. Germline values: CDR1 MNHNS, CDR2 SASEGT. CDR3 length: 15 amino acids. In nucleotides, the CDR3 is TGTGCCAGCAGTGTAGGCGGCAGCCCTAATGAAAAACTGTTTTTT. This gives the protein CASSVGGSPNEKLFF.

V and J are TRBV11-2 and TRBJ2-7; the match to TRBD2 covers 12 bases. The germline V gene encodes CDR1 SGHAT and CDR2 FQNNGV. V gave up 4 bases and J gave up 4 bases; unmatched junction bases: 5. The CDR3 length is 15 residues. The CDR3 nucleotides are TGTGCCAGCAGCTATACTAGCGGGAGGTCATACGAGCAGTACTTC. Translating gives CASSYTSGRSYEQYF.

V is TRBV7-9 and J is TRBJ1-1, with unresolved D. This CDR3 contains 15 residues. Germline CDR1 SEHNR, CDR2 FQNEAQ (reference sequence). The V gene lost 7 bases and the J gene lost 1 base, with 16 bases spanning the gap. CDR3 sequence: CASNRFGQQNTEAFF. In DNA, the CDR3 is TGTGCCAGCAACCGATTCGGGCAGCAGAACACTGAAGCTTTCTTT.

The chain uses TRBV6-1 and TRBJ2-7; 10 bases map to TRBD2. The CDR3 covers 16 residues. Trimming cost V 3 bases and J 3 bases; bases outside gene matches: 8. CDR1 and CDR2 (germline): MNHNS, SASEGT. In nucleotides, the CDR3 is TGTGCCAGCAGTGAGCGACTAGCGGGCGTTCGCTACGAGCAGTACTTC. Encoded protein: CASSERLAGVRYEQYF.

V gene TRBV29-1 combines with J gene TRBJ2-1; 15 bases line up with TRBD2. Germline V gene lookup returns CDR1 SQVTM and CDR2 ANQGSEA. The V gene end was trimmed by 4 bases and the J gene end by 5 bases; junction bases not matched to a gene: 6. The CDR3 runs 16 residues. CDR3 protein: CSVGTSGRAWDNEQFF. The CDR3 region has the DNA TGCAGCGTTGGGACTAGCGGGAGGGCCTGGGACAATGAGCAGTTCTTC.

This CDR3 is CASSTSTTTYEQYF. CDR3 sequence (DNA): TGTGCCAGCTCAACCTCGACTACCACCTACGAGCAGTACTTC. The chain joins TRBV18 to TRBJ2-7; D might be TRBD2 (5 bases). The germline V gene has CDR1 KGHSH and CDR2 LQKENI. V lost 5 bases to trimming and J lost 2 bases, with 13 bases between them. This CDR3 has 14 residues.

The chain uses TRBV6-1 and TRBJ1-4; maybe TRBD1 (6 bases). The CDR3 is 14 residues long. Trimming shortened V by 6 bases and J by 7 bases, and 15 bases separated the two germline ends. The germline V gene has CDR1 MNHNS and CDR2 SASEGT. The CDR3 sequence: CASRAGVIGEKLFF. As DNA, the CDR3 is TGTGCCAGCAGGGCAGGGGTTATTGGTGAAAAACTGTTTTTT.

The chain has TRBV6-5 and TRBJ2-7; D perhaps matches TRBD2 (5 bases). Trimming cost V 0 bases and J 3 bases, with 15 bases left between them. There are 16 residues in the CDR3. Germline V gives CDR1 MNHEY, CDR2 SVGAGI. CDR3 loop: CASSYSGRESIYEQYF. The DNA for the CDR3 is TGTGCCAGCAGTTACTCGGGAAGGGAGTCCATCTACGAGCAGTACTTC.